A single sample is the source of the 20 T cell receptor beta chains below, sequenced in a study of shared clonotypes between healthy human individuals. Assay: immunoSEQ multiplex PCR; the TCRdb copy retains only in-frame clones and omits some. The sample shows about 480,000 clones, about 75% of them seen only once. The sequenced sample consisted of PBMCs. Source of these receptors: a middle-aged woman in good health. Some clones in this sample may be carry-over from other donors' samples.

V gene TRBV7-9 combines with J gene TRBJ2-5, with TRBD2 identical over 7 bases. In germline, CDR1 is SEHNR, CDR2 FQNEAQ (reference sequence). The CDR3 sequence is 16 residues long. V dropped 2 bases and J dropped 1; count of bases not matched to a gene: 7. CDR3 sequence: CASSLNGGGVQETQYF. CDR3 in DNA: TGTGCCAGCAGCTTAAATGGGGGAGGGGTCCAAGAGACCCAGTACTTC.

Concerning this clone: Distinct nucleotide sequences in the sample also encode this CDR3. The rearrangement links TRBV19 to TRBJ1-1; no clear D gene. CDR3 size: 13 residues. V lost 3 bases to trimming and J lost 1 base, with 6 bases between them. CDR1 is LNHDA, CDR2 SQIVND, per germline (reference sequence). The CDR3 nucleotides read TGTGCCAGTAGTATCAATAGGAACACTGAAGCTTTCTTT. Translation gives CASSINRNTEAFF.

The chain couples TRBV7-9 to TRBJ2-1, with 12 bases lining up with TRBD1. The V and J ends lost 5 bases and 9 bases, in that order; junction bases with no gene match: 8. Germline values: CDR1 SEHNR, CDR2 FQNEAQ (reference sequence). This CDR3 spans 15 amino acids. CDR3 sequence: CASSPPGQGAGEQFF. The CDR3 nucleotides are TGTGCCAGCAGCCCACCGGGACAGGGGGCCGGTGAGCAGTTCTTC. Supplemented by reference TRBV7-9 and TRBJ2-1, the full variable domain reads DTGVSQNPRHKITKRGQNVTFRCDPISEHNRLYWYRQTLGQGPEFLTYFQNEAQLEKSRLLSDRFSAERPKGSFSTLEIQRTEQGDSAMYLCASSPPGQGAGEQFFGPGTRLTVL.

The chain couples TRBV28 to TRBJ2-3; D is undetermined. The CDR3 loop spans 15 amino acids. The V gene's germline CDR1 is MDHEN and CDR2 SYDVKM. The V end lost 6 bases, the J end lost 2 bases, and 15 bases lay between the germline ends. CDR3 loop: CASSQSDGHTDTQYF. DNA for the CDR3: TGTGCCAGCAGCCAGAGTGATGGGCACACAGATACGCAGTATTTT.

The rearrangement uses TRBV2 and TRBJ2-2; D unclear. Germline V gene lookup returns CDR1 SNHLY and CDR2 FYNNEI. The V end was cut by 3 bases, the J end by 7 bases, with 15 bases between. The CDR3 consists of 15 residues. The CDR3 DNA reads as TGTGCCAGCAGTGATGGCCGGGTGGCCATCGGGGAGCTGTTTTTT. This gives the protein CASSDGRVAIGELFF.

CDR3 DNA sequence: TGTGCCATCAGTGAGTCGATAGGAGGGAGGGGATCCTACGAGCAGTACTTC. Protein sequence: CAISESIGGRGSYEQYF. This chain connects TRBV10-3 to TRBJ2-7, with 7 bases fitting TRBD2. Unmatched junction bases numbered 9, after V lost 0 bases and J lost 1 base. This CDR3 is built from 17 residues. Germline CDR1 ENHRY, CDR2 SYGVKD.

This clone occurred a few times. The gene calls are TRBV2 and TRBJ1-4, with D unclear. Per germline, CDR1 SNHLY and CDR2 FYNNEI. The CDR3 has 13 amino acids. V lost 4 bases and J 5 bases, leaving 8 bases between the germline ends. The CDR3 spells CASSAAVNEKLFF. CDR3 nucleotides: TGTGCCAGCAGTGCCGCTGTGAATGAAAAACTGTTTTTT.

The chain links TRBV30 to TRBJ1-6; D is perhaps TRBD1 (5 bases). The CDR3 contains 13 residues. CDR1 and CDR2 from the germline V gene are GTSNPN and SVGIG (reference sequence). V lost 4 bases to trimming and J lost 5 bases, with 9 bases between them. CDR3: CAWMGTDNSPLHF. The CDR3, as DNA: TGTGCCTGGATGGGGACCGATAATTCACCCCTCCACTTT.

The rearrangement joins TRBV28 to TRBJ1-6; 10 nucleotides line up with TRBD1. V lost 3 bases, J lost 10 bases, and 6 bases stayed unmatched. Germline V CDR1 and CDR2: MDHEN, SYDVKM. The length of the CDR3 is 15 residues. In DNA form, the CDR3 reads TGTGCCAGCAGTTTCCCCGGGACAGGGGCCTCACCCCTCCACTTT. Its protein product is CASSFPGTGASPLHF.

This chain links TRBV9 with TRBJ2-1, with TRBD2 matching 7 bases. CDR3 length equals 16 residues. CDR1 is SGDLS and CDR2 is YYNGEE in the germline V gene. J was trimmed by 9 bases and V by 4 bases; bases with no gene match: 16. DNA for the CDR3: TGTGCCAGCAGCCCCCTAAGACTAGCATTGTTTCCTGAGCAGTTCTTC. It is translated as CASSPLRLALFPEQFF.

The chain joins TRBV12-5 to TRBJ2-3; 9 bases fit TRBD2. The trim removed 0 bases at V and 3 bases at J, leaving 4 bases unmatched. Germline CDR1 and CDR2: LGHNT and FRNRAP. The CDR3 loop spans 16 amino acids. CDR3 protein: CASGLVIAGDTDTQYF. The CDR3 DNA follows: TGTGCTAGTGGTTTGGTAATAGCGGGAGATACAGATACGCAGTATTTT. Together with reference TRBV12-5 and TRBJ2-3, the CDR3 gives the full variable domain: DARVTQTPRHKVTEMGQEVTMRCQPILGHNTVFWYRQTMMQGLELLAYFRNRAPLDDSGMPKDRFSAEMPDATLATLKIQPSEPRDSAVYFCASGLVIAGDTDTQYFGPGTRLTVL.

This chain connects TRBV7-6 to TRBJ2-3, with TRBD2 matching over 7 bases. J was trimmed by 5 bases and V by 3 bases; bases with no gene match: 8. Germline-derived CDR1 and CDR2 are SGHVS and FNYEAQ. This CDR3 spans 15 amino acids. The CDR3 region is CASSFRGRAGDTQYF. The CDR3 DNA reads TGTGCCAGCAGCTTCCGGGGGAGGGCAGGAGATACGCAGTATTTT.

The V call is TRBV25-1, the J call TRBJ2-7; no firm D call. Germline assignment: CDR1 MGHDK and CDR2 SYGVNS. The CDR3 length is 14 residues. V lost 1 base and J 2 bases, leaving 9 bases between the germline ends. The CDR3 loop reads CASSELDKTYEQYF. The CDR3 nucleotides read TGTGCCAGCAGTGAATTAGACAAGACCTACGAGCAGTACTTC.

This rearrangement joins TRBV1 to TRBJ2-5; the table calls TRBD2, which could not be checked here. The J call is doubtful: the DNA matches TRBJ2-7 better. TRBV1 corresponds to a pseudogene. The CDR3 consists of 16 residues. CDR3 amino acids: CTSSHKLITAHYEQYF. The CDR3 bases are TGCACCAGCAGCCACAAGCTTATAACTGCCCACTACGAGCAGTACTTC.

The rearrangement uses TRBV29-1 and TRBJ2-2, with D perhaps matching TRBD2 (6 bases). The germline gives CDR1 SQVTM, CDR2 ANQGSEA. Trimming took off 3 bases at V and 7 bases at J, with 18 bases between the two ends. The CDR3 is 15 amino acids. The CDR3 DNA follows: TGCAGCGTTGAGAGGGCCGGGCCGGGGGACGGGGAGCTGTTTTTT. It encodes CSVERAGPGDGELFF.

The chain combines TRBV5-4 with TRBJ2-1; 9 nucleotides line up with TRBD2. The CDR3 covers 16 residues. V shed 0 bases and J 1 base; nucleotides not matched to a gene: 2. The germline CDR1 and CDR2 sequences are SGHNT and YYREEE (reference sequence). CDR3 nucleotide sequence: TGTGCCAGCAGCTTGGCGGGACTAGCTTCCTACAATGAGCAGTTCTTC. Its protein product is CASSLAGLASYNEQFF.

The chain recombines TRBV7-6 with TRBJ2-3; D unclear. CDR1 is SGHVS and CDR2 is FNYEAQ in the germline V gene. The CDR3 contains 12 residues. Trimming pared 3 bases from V and 6 bases from J, leaving 7 bases between. In nucleotides, the CDR3 is TGTGCCAGCAGCTTTAATGGCGATACGCAGTATTTT. Translated: CASSFNGDTQYF.

This chain connects TRBV29-1 to TRBJ2-7, with D tentatively TRBD1 (5 bases). Trimming took 4 bases from V and 0 from J, leaving 7 bases between them. Looked up from germline, CDR1 is SQVTM and CDR2 is ANQGSEA. CDR3 length: 12 amino acids. The chain's CDR3 is CSVGGASYEQYF. The CDR3 DNA is TGCAGCGTTGGTGGGGCCTCCTACGAGCAGTACTTC.

This chain joins TRBV11-3 and TRBJ2-1; 10 bases align to TRBD2. The V segment lost 5 bases and the J segment 0 bases; nucleotides outside the gene matches: 7. CDR1 is SGHNT, CDR2 YENEEA, per germline. The CDR3 has 17 amino acids. CDR3 in amino acids: CASSPNSGRSSYNEQFF. The CDR3 DNA follows: TGTGCCAGCAGCCCAAATAGCGGGAGGAGCTCCTACAATGAGCAGTTCTTC.

The chain has TRBV7-8 and TRBJ2-7; TRBD2 matches 14 bases. Germline CDR1 and CDR2: SGHVS and FQNEAQ. Trimming cost V 4 bases and J 4 bases; bases outside gene matches: 9. CDR3 length equals 17 residues. CDR3 coding DNA: TGTGCCAGCAGCTCAACAGGGGGACTAGCGGGAGCGTACGAGCAGTACTTC. The encoded protein is CASSSTGGLAGAYEQYF.